The next 25 T cell receptor beta chains were all read from a single sample in a study of shared clonotypes between healthy human individuals. Assay used: immunoSEQ multiplex PCR; TCRdb lists only in-frame clones, some missing. In the table there are some 2.1 million clones, 85% to 95% of which are singletons. The sequenced sample was naive CD4+ T cells sorted from blood. Stated subset: CD45RA+ positively selected. These receptors all come from a man aged 18 to 30 in good health.

Comment on this clone: One end of the junction fails to match germline, which may point to a read error. The genes are TRBV28 and TRBJ2-7, with D possibly TRBD1 on 5 matching bases. CDR3 length: 11 amino acids. Germline CDR1 and CDR2: MDHEN and SYDVKM. CDR3 sequence: CASSPVRQTGF. The CDR3 coding sequence is TGTGCCAGCAGCCCGGTGAGACAGACGGGCTTC. The whole variable domain, filled in from reference TRBV28 and TRBJ2-7, reads DVKVTQSSRYLVKRTGEKVFLECVQDMDHENMFWYRQDPGLGLRLIYFSYDVKMKEKGDIPEGYSVSREKKERFSLILESASTNQTSMYLCASSPVRQTGFGPGTRLTVT.

The chain combines TRBV4-1 with TRBJ2-5, with D uncertain. The CDR3 spans 13 residues. CDR1 and CDR2 (germline): MGHRA, YSYEKL. V lost 4 bases, J lost 5 bases, and 11 bases lay in between. CDR3 residues: CASSLVFRETQYF. In DNA form, the CDR3 reads TGCGCCAGCAGCCTAGTCTTCAGGGAGACCCAGTACTTC.

The chain recombines TRBV5-6 with TRBJ2-7; possibly TRBD1 for D (5 bases). Germline loops: CDR1 SGHDT, CDR2 YYEEEE. Trimming removed 5 bases at V and 5 bases at J, with 14 bases between. CDR3 length equals 13 residues. CDR3 sequence: CASRNPRAHEQYF. The DNA of the CDR3 is TGTGCCAGCAGGAATCCCAGGGCTCACGAGCAGTACTTC.

The chain combines TRBV5-1 with TRBJ2-5; TRBD1 matches at 7 bases. Germline-derived CDR1 and CDR2 are SGHRS and YFSETQ. The CDR3 loop spans 13 amino acids. V lost 7 bases, J lost 5 bases, and 8 bases stayed unmatched. For the CDR3, the DNA is TGCGCCAGCGCATCAGGGGGTAGGGAGACCCAGTACTTC. Its protein product is CASASGGRETQYF.

The V gene is TRBV23-1, the J gene TRBJ1-2; TRBD1 agrees at 7 bases. TRBV23-1 is designated an ORF whose function remains uncertain. Trimming at V came to 3 bases and at J to 2 bases, leaving 3 bases not matched to a gene. The CDR3 consists of 14 residues. The CDR3 is CASSQPQGNYGYTF. DNA for the CDR3: TGCGCCAGCAGTCAGCCACAGGGGAACTATGGCTACACCTTC.

On this clone: Within the sample, other DNA sequences also encode this same CDR3. The chain is built from TRBV11-3 and TRBJ2-2, with D hard to call. CDR3 length: 12 residues. Germline V gene data show CDR1 as SGHNT and CDR2 as YENEEA. V gave up 0 bases and J gave up 8 bases, with 4 bases separating them. The CDR3 DNA reads TGTGCCAGCAGCTTAGATAGGGGGGAGCTGTTTTTT. Amino acids: CASSLDRGELFF.

V gene TRBV30 combines with J gene TRBJ1-5; possibly TRBD1 for D (5 bases). This CDR3 is 15 amino acids long. V shed 2 bases and J shed 0 bases, with 11 bases lying between them. CDR1 is GTSNPN and CDR2 is SVGIG in the germline V gene (reference sequence). DNA of the CDR3: TGTGCCTGGAGTCAGGGACTTTATAGCAATCAGCCCCAGCATTTT. This gives the protein CAWSQGLYSNQPQHF.

The V and J genes are TRBV25-1 and TRBJ2-3; D might be TRBD2 (6 bases). V lost 6 bases to trimming and J lost 2 bases, with 12 bases between them. The CDR3 contains 14 residues. Germline V gene data show CDR1 as MGHDK and CDR2 as SYGVNS. CDR3 sequence (DNA): TGTGCCAGCAGACCGGGACTTCACACAGATACGCAGTATTTT. The encoded protein is CASRPGLHTDTQYF.

This chain joins TRBV4-2 and TRBJ2-7; TRBD2 matches 14 bases. The CDR3 length is 17 residues. Germline loops: CDR1 LGHNA, CDR2 YNFKEQ. The V gene end was trimmed by 3 bases and the J gene end by 4 bases; junction bases not matched to a gene: 8. The CDR3 DNA follows: TGTGCCAGCAGCCATCCGGGACTAGCGGGGGACTTTTACGAGCAGTACTTC. Its protein is CASSHPGLAGDFYEQYF.

The chain has TRBV29-1 and TRBJ2-6; TRBD1 matches 11 bases. Trimming removed 0 bases from V and 3 bases from J; junction bases left unmatched: 4. In germline, CDR1 is SQVTM, CDR2 ANQGSEA. The CDR3 is 17 amino acids. CDR3 amino acids: CSVEDRDRGNGANVLTF. The DNA for the CDR3 is TGCAGCGTTGAAGATCGGGACAGGGGGAATGGGGCCAACGTCCTGACTTTC.

The chain employs TRBV9 and TRBJ1-6, with TRBD1 as a possible D gene (6 bases). V lost 4 bases, J lost 5 bases, and 10 bases lay in between. The germline V gene encodes CDR1 SGDLS and CDR2 YYNGEE. The CDR3 is made up of 14 amino acids. CDR3 in amino acids: CASSSGQNNSPLHF. The DNA for the CDR3 is TGTGCCAGCAGCTCCGGACAGAATAATTCACCCCTCCACTTT.

This clone was recorded once. V usage is TRBV2 and J usage is TRBJ2-1, with a weak D call TRBD1 (6 bases). V was trimmed by 6 bases and J by 8 bases, leaving 14 bases between them. CDR1 SNHLY and CDR2 FYNNEI come from the germline V gene. The CDR3 has 13 residues. CDR3 in amino acids: CASSFTGKDEQFF. CDR3 nucleotides: TGTGCCAGCAGCTTTACAGGGAAAGATGAGCAGTTCTTC.

This clone occurred once. Different DNA sequences within this sample yield the same CDR3. The chain uses TRBV4-3 and TRBJ1-4; D ambiguous. The CDR3 loop spans 13 amino acids. The germline V and J ends were trimmed by 0 bases and 5 bases, with 4 bases remaining between them. Germline CDR1 LGHNA, CDR2 YSLEER. CDR3 in DNA: TGCGCCAGCAGCCAAGAGTTGAATGAAAAACTGTTTTTT. Its protein product is CASSQELNEKLFF.

The chain has TRBV7-9 and TRBJ1-1, with D unresolved. Trimming shortened V by 0 bases and J by 8 bases, and 16 bases separated the two germline ends. The CDR3 spans 15 residues. Germline V gives CDR1 SEHNR, CDR2 FQNEAQ (reference sequence). The CDR3 loop reads CASSLAKGGLMEAFF. The CDR3 DNA sequence: TGTGCCAGCAGCTTAGCAAAAGGCGGGTTGATGGAAGCTTTCTTT.

This chain joins TRBV11-3 and TRBJ2-1, with D possibly matching TRBD1 (6 bases). This CDR3 comprises 14 residues. The germline V and J ends were trimmed by 1 base and 9 bases, with 13 bases remaining between them. The germline V gene has CDR1 SGHNT and CDR2 YENEEA. The CDR3 reads CASSLGQADVEQFF. The CDR3, as DNA: TGTGCCAGCAGCTTAGGACAGGCCGACGTTGAGCAGTTCTTC. Based on the CDR3 plus reference TRBV11-3 and TRBJ2-1, the full variable domain is EAGVVQSPRYKIIEKKQPVAFWCNPISGHNTLYWYLQNLGQGPELLIRYENEEAVDDSQLPKDRFSAERLKGVDSTLKIQPAELGDSAVYLCASSLGQADVEQFFGPGTRLTVL.

The chain employs TRBV7-2 and TRBJ2-4; the D gene is possibly TRBD2 (5 bases). Trimming left V 6 bases short and J 7 bases short, with 13 bases between. CDR3 size: 13 residues. Germline CDR1 is SGHTA and CDR2 is FQGNSA. As DNA, the CDR3 is TGTGCCAGCAGTCAACGACTAACGAACATTCAGTACTTC. Protein: CASSQRLTNIQYF.

The rearrangement uses TRBV4-1 and TRBJ1-6, with D possibly TRBD1 on 6 matching bases. V shed 4 bases and J shed 7 bases, with 14 bases lying between them. CDR3 size: 15 residues. CDR1 is MGHRA, CDR2 YSYEKL, per germline. CDR3 DNA: TGCGCCAGCAGCCTATACAGGGAGAGCAATTCACCCCTCCACTTT. Translation gives CASSLYRESNSPLHF.

This clone was recorded once. The chain combines TRBV7-7 with TRBJ2-2; no definite D call. CDR1 is SSHAT and CDR2 is FNYEAQ in the germline V gene (reference sequence). V was trimmed by 11 bases and J by 1 base, leaving 14 bases between them. This CDR3 has 14 residues. The CDR3 sequence: CAVRVSGNTGELFF. CDR3 DNA: TGTGCCGTTCGGGTATCAGGGAACACCGGGGAGCTGTTTTTT.

The gene calls are TRBV30 and TRBJ2-2; perhaps TRBD1 as D (5 bases). CDR1 is GTSNPN, CDR2 SVGIG, per germline (reference sequence). Deletions cut 6 bases from V and 6 bases from J, with 14 bases between. CDR3 length: 13 residues. Here the CDR3 DNA reads TGTGCCTGCTGGCAGGGTAGGGCCGGGGAGCTGTTTTTT. Its translation is CACWQGRAGELFF.

A remark on this clone: Other DNA sequences of this sample code for an identical CDR3. The rearrangement joins TRBV7-2 to TRBJ2-3; weak D call: TRBD2 (6 bases). This CDR3 is built from 16 residues. Deletions cut 2 bases from V and 0 bases from J, with 12 bases between. Germline CDR1 reads SGHTA; CDR2 reads FQGNSA. CDR3 sequence reads: CASSLLAVASTDTQYF. For the CDR3, the DNA is TGTGCCAGCAGCTTATTAGCGGTCGCTAGCACAGATACGCAGTATTTT.

A single count supports this clone. J is TRBJ1-4 and V is TRBV15; D not resolved. The CDR3 has 18 amino acids. V lost 0 bases and J lost 0, with 14 bases in between. The germline CDR1 and CDR2 sequences are LNHNV and YYDKDF (reference sequence). The CDR3 nucleotides read TGTGCCACCAGCAGAGATGACCCGGGAACCGCAACTAATGAAAAACTGTTTTTT. Its protein is CATSRDDPGTATNEKLFF.

This clone was counted many times. The rearrangement joins TRBV5-6 to TRBJ1-2, with D uncertain. Trimming took off 6 bases at V and 4 bases at J, with 19 bases between the two ends. Germline assignment: CDR1 SGHDT and CDR2 YYEEEE. The CDR3 extends over 15 amino acids. The CDR3 sequence is CASTILSRAAYGYTF. Written as DNA, the CDR3 is TGTGCCAGCACCATTTTAAGCCGGGCCGCCTATGGCTACACCTTC.

V gene TRBV6-5 combines with J gene TRBJ1-5; 10 nucleotides line up with TRBD1. The junction had 6 bases not matched to a gene; V was cut back by 5 bases and J by 5 bases. CDR3 length: 15 residues. Germline assignment: CDR1 MNHEY and CDR2 SVGAGI. The CDR3 DNA follows: TGTGCCAGCAGTAGGACAGGGGGGGCGGATCAGCCCCAGCATTTT. Translation: CASSRTGGADQPQHF.

The J gene is TRBJ1-4, the V gene TRBV10-1; a possible D gene is TRBD1 (6 bases). The CDR3 totals 14 residues. Germline V gives CDR1 WNHNN, CDR2 SYGVQD (reference sequence). The ends were cut back, 0 bases at V and 7 bases at J, with 9 bases in the middle. CDR3 coding DNA: TGCGCCAGCAGTGAGTCAGGGGGAGGTGAAAAACTGTTTTTT. This translates into CASSESGGGEKLFF.

This CDR3 is CASSLRVSTDTQYF. CDR3 sequence (DNA): TGTGCCAGCAGCTTGAGGGTTTCCACAGATACGCAGTATTTT. The chain joins TRBV5-4 to TRBJ2-3; D is unclear. Trimming stripped 1 base from V and 2 bases from J, with 8 bases between. The germline CDR1 and CDR2 sequences are SGHNT and YYREEE (reference sequence). The CDR3 runs to 14 residues.